Listed below are T cell receptor beta chains from one sample, sequenced in a study of CD8+ T cells in alopecia areata. TCRdb's table, derived via immunoSEQ multiplex PCR, lists solely in-frame clones and lacks some. The repertoire holds a few hundred thousand clones, with more than 50% as singletons. Source material: CD8+ T cells sorted from blood. The receptors derive from a human donor in good health. The CDR3 runs from the conserved cysteine through the conserved F or W. A D gene is named only where the DNA matches it firmly. Some rows have no size entry. The others give once, few or many, or a class for an expanded clone.

TRBV11-2	.	TRBJ2-2	.	TGTGCCAGCAGCTTAAGCTTAGGGCAAGCGAACACCGGGGAGCTGTTTTTT	CASSLSLGQANTGELFF
TRBV7-8	.	TRBJ1-3	.	TGTGCCAGCAGCTTACTTGAGAGATCTTACGGAAACACCATATATTTT	CASSLLERSYGNTIYF
TRBV4-1	.	TRBJ2-5	few	TGCGCCAGCAGCCAAGGGGGCGAGACCCAGTACTTC	CASSQGGETQYF
TRBV11-3	.	TRBJ2-5	.	TGTGCCAGCAGCTTAGGGGTCGGGGAACCCCAGGAGACCCAGTACTTC	CASSLGVGEPQETQYF
TRBV2	.	TRBJ2-3	.	TGTGCCAGCTCCCCGAGGGAAACTAGCACAGATACGCAGTATTTT	CASSPRETSTDTQYF
TRBV7-9	.	TRBJ1-5	.	TGTGCCAGCAGCGCGACAGGTGTCAATCAGCCCCAGCATTTT	CASSATGVNQPQHF
TRBV10-3	TRBD1	TRBJ1-2	few	TGTGCCATCACCAAGGGAGACAGGGGTGGCTATGGCTACACCTTC	CAITKGDRGGYGYTF
TRBV13	.	TRBJ2-3	once	TGTGCCAGCAGCTTAGAGGCTGCATATACGCAGTATTTT	CASSLEAAYTQYF
TRBV15	.	TRBJ2-7	once	TGTGCCACAGCCGGGACGGACGCCTACGAGCAGTACTTC	CATAGTDAYEQYF
TRBV2	TRBD2	TRBJ2-7	.	TGTGCCAAGGGAGGGTCTGATTCCTACGAGCAGTACTTC	CAKGGSDSYEQYF
TRBV6-5	TRBD1	TRBJ1-5	.	TGTGCCAGCAGGCCGGGACAGGACAATCAGCCCCAGCATTTT	CASRPGQDNQPQHF
TRBV29-1	.	TRBJ1-6	.	TGCAGCGTTTCAATGAGCGGGGGACTGGGAGAGGGACCCCTCCACTTT	CSVSMSGGLGEGPLHF
TRBV30	TRBD1	TRBJ1-1	.	TGTGCCTGGAGTGTAAGGACAGGGATGAACACTGAAGCTTTCTTT	CAWSVRTGMNTEAFF
TRBV6-5	.	TRBJ1-1	.	TGTGCCACCACCGACTCCCCCGGCACTGAAGCTTTCTTT	CATTDSPGTEAFF
TRBV15	TRBD1	TRBJ2-7	.	TGTGCCACCAGCAGGGACAGGGGGCAGGTCGAGCAGTACTTC	CATSRDRGQVEQYF
TRBV30	.	TRBJ1-1	.	TGTGCCTGGGAACAGGCCTGGGGCACTGAAGCTTTCTTT	CAWEQAWGTEAFF
TRBV28	.	TRBJ2-6	.	TGTGCCAGCAGCCCGGGGCAGGGTCTCGCAGGCTCTGGGGCCAACGTCCTGACTTTC	CASSPGQGLAGSGANVLTF
TRBV4-1	.	TRBJ2-3	.	TGCGCCAGCAGCCGAACGGACTGGGGGGATACGCAGTATTTT	CASSRTDWGDTQYF
TRBV5-6	.	TRBJ2-1	.	TGTGCCAGCAGCTCCCAGCTGACTGAGCAGTTCTTC	CASSSQLTEQFF
TRBV29-1	.	TRBJ1-2	.	TGCAGCGTTGAAGCGCTCGGGGGTGACATCTATGGCTACACCTTC	CSVEALGGDIYGYTF
TRBV27	TRBD1	TRBJ2-1	once	TGTGCCACCAGGACAGGGGCCTACAATGAGCAGTTCTTC	CATRTGAYNEQFF
TRBV30	.	TRBJ2-7	few	TGTGCCTGGACCCGTTCCGTAGAGTTCTACGAGCAGTACTTC	CAWTRSVEFYEQYF
TRBV6-6	.	TRBJ2-5	.	TGTGCCAGCAGTTATTTAGAGACCCAGTACTTC	CASSYLETQYF
TRBV10-2	TRBD2	TRBJ2-5	few	TGCGCCAGCAGCCCACACCCTAGCGGGGGGGCCTCTAACGAGACCCAGTACTTC	CASSPHPSGGASNETQYF
TRBV13	TRBD1	TRBJ2-1	.	TGTGCCAGCAGCTTATTAGAGGGGGCAATCTACAATGAGCAGTTCTTC	CASSLLEGAIYNEQFF
TRBV29-1	TRBD2	TRBJ2-3	.	TGCAGCGTTGTTATAGCGGGGGGGCCGTTGACAGATACGCAGTATTTT	CSVVIAGGPLTDTQYF
TRBV5-6	.	TRBJ2-5	.	TGTGCCAGCAGCTTGGCACAGGGGAGGGAGACCCAGTACTTC	CASSLAQGRETQYF
TRBV5-4	TRBD1	TRBJ1-2	.	TGTGCCAGCAGCTCGGGACAGGGGGCGGGAGGCTACACCTTC	CASSSGQGAGGYTF
TRBV9	.	TRBJ2-5	.	TGTGCCAGCAGCGTAGCAGAGACCCAGTACTTC	CASSVAETQYF
TRBV25-1	TRBD1	TRBJ1-6	.	TGTGCCAGCAGTGAAGGGAGGGGGACAGGGTATTCACCCCTCCACTTT	CASSEGRGTGYSPLHF
TRBV5-6	.	TRBJ2-7	.	TGTGCCAGCAGCTTGGGGACATCTACCTACGAGCAGTACTTC	CASSLGTSTYEQYF
TRBV7-9	.	TRBJ2-1	.	TGTGCCAGCAGCCCCCGTAACAATGAGCAGTTCTTC	CASSPRNNEQFF
TRBV4-1	.	TRBJ1-2	.	TGCGCCAGCAGCCAAGATCTCAGTGACTATGGCTACACCTTC	CASSQDLSDYGYTF
TRBV29-1	.	TRBJ2-2	.	TGCAGCGTTGACGTGAACACCGGGGAGCTGTTTTTT	CSVDVNTGELFF
TRBV5-1	TRBD1	TRBJ2-5	once	TGCGCCAGCAGCTTGATGGGGCGCCCGGACAGGCAAGAGACCCAGTACTTC	CASSLMGRPDRQETQYF
TRBV7-9	TRBD1	TRBJ2-1	.	TGTGCCAGCAGCTTAGTAGGACAGGGTGGCGATGAGCAGTTCTTC	CASSLVGQGGDEQFF
TRBV7-9	TRBD1	TRBJ2-4	few	TGTGCCAGCAGCGGAGAGAACAGGGGGCTGGCCAAAAACATTCAGTACTTC	CASSGENRGLAKNIQYF
TRBV4-1	.	TRBJ1-1	.	TGCGCCAGCAGCCAGAAGGGGGGGCCGAACACTGAAGCTTTCTTT	CASSQKGGPNTEAFF
TRBV27	.	TRBJ2-3	.	TGTGCCAGCACTAAAGGGGAAGGGGACTCAGATACGCAGTATTTT	CASTKGEGDSDTQYF
TRBV29-1	.	TRBJ1-2	.	TGCAGCGTCCGAAGTCGCCAAACAGTCGACTATGGCTACACCTTC	CSVRSRQTVDYGYTF
TRBV6-5	.	TRBJ1-2	.	TGTGCCAGCGCCCCGGGCCCTAACTATGGCTACACCTTC	CASAPGPNYGYTF
TRBV15	.	TRBJ1-5	few	TGTGCCACCAGCAGCCGGGAGCAGGCGCCCCAGCATTTT	CATSSREQAPQHF
TRBV4-1	TRBD2	TRBJ2-3	once	TGCGCCAGCAGCGGCCTAGCGGGGGTCACAGATACGCAGTATTTT	CASSGLAGVTDTQYF
TRBV5-1	.	TRBJ2-7	.	TGCGCCAGCAGCTTGGGCGCCGGTTCCTACGAGCAGTACTTC	CASSLGAGSYEQYF